One and the same sample provided the 10 T cell receptor beta chains below, sequenced in a study of control samples from healthy donors and cancer patients. Sequencing used immunoSEQ multiplex PCR; TCRdb keeps in-frame clones, though not all of them. The repertoire includes 100,000 to 150,000 clones, about 88% of them detected once, and more than 2.5% sits in the top ten. Input material: blood. The receptors here all came from a middle-aged man in good health.

The genes are TRBV11-2 and TRBJ2-2; 7 bases fit TRBD1. CDR1 SGHAT and CDR2 FQNNGV come from the germline V gene. The V gene end was trimmed by 4 bases and the J gene end by 2 bases; junction bases not matched to a gene: 7. The CDR3 spans 16 residues. CDR3 protein: CASSYQTGSNTGELFF. In nucleotides, the CDR3 is TGTGCCAGCAGCTACCAGACAGGGAGTAACACCGGGGAGCTGTTTTTT.

The chain combines TRBV15 with TRBJ1-5; tentative D call: TRBD1 (5 bases). V lost 1 base and J lost 0, with 13 bases in between. The germline V gene encodes CDR1 LNHNV and CDR2 YYDKDF (reference sequence). CDR3 length: 17 amino acids. In DNA, the CDR3 is TGTGCCACCAGCAGAGTCGGGACGGGCTATAGCAATCAGCCCCAGCATTTT. Protein: CATSRVGTGYSNQPQHF.

The CDR3 reads CSVGPGSYEQYF. The CDR3 nucleotides read TGCAGCGTTGGGCCAGGATCCTACGAGCAGTACTTC. J is TRBJ2-7 and V is TRBV29-1, with D unresolved. Germline values: CDR1 SQVTM, CDR2 ANQGSEA. With 4 bases removed from V and 1 base from J, the gap between germline ends came to 8 bases. CDR3 length equals 12 residues.

J is TRBJ2-1 and V is TRBV18; possibly TRBD2 for D (7 bases). The germline V gene has CDR1 KGHSH and CDR2 LQKENI. CDR3 size: 15 residues. V was trimmed by 4 bases and J by 8 bases, leaving 18 bases between them. CDR3 amino acids: CASSLRDIGGDEQFF. CDR3 bases: TGTGCCAGCTCACTACGGGACATAGGGGGGGATGAGCAGTTCTTC. The whole variable domain, remainder taken from reference TRBV18 and TRBJ2-1, is NAGVMQNPRHLVRRRGQEARLRCSPMKGHSHVYWYRQLPEEGLKFMVYLQKENIIDESGMPKERFSAEFPKEGPSILRIQQVVRGDSAAYFCASSLRDIGGDEQFFGPGTRLTVL.

This clone was detected only once. The V and J genes are TRBV28 and TRBJ2-2, with D possibly TRBD1 on 5 matching bases. Germline CDR1 is MDHEN and CDR2 is SYDVKM. With 3 bases removed from V and 1 base from J, the gap between germline ends came to 12 bases. The CDR3 consists of 16 residues. The CDR3 sequence: CASSFGHNRNTGELFF. The CDR3 DNA reads TGTGCCAGCAGTTTCGGACACAATAGGAACACCGGGGAGCTGTTTTTT.

The genes are TRBV5-6 and TRBJ2-3, with TRBD1 matching 9 bases. With 4 bases clipped from V and 4 bases from J, the junction kept 10 bases outside the gene matches. The CDR3 has 16 residues. Germline CDR1 and CDR2: SGHDT and YYEEEE. The CDR3 here is CASSMSDRGFADTQYF. DNA of the CDR3: TGTGCCAGCAGCATGTCGGACAGGGGTTTCGCAGATACGCAGTATTTT.

J is TRBJ2-7 and V is TRBV2; no definite D call. Trimming pared 2 bases from V and 6 bases from J, leaving 11 bases between. CDR3 length equals 13 residues. The germline V gene encodes CDR1 SNHLY and CDR2 FYNNEI. The CDR3 DNA reads TGTGCCAGCAGTGAACGGGCAGCAGCCGAGCAGTACTTC. Its protein product is CASSERAAAEQYF. The full variable domain, rest sourced from reference TRBV2 and TRBJ2-7, is EPEVTQTPSHQVTQMGQEVILRCVPISNHLYFYWYRQILGQKVEFLVSFYNNEISEKSEIFDDQFSVERPDGSNFTLKIRSTKLEDSAMYFCASSERAAAEQYFGPGTRLTVT.

The chain has TRBV5-6 and TRBJ1-2, with TRBD1 matching 11 bases. The V segment lost 0 bases and the J segment 4 bases; nucleotides outside the gene matches: 2. CDR1 and CDR2 (germline): SGHDT, YYEEEE. The CDR3 is 15 residues long. CDR3 residues: CASSLGDRGAYGYTF. CDR3 bases: TGTGCCAGCAGCTTGGGGGACAGGGGGGCCTATGGCTACACCTTC. The entire variable domain, with the rest obtained from reference TRBV5-6 and TRBJ1-2, is as follows: DAGVTQSPTHLIKTRGQQVTLRCSPKSGHDTVSWYQQALGQGPQFIFQYYEEEERQRGNFPDRFSGHQFPNYSSELNVNALLLGDSALYLCASSLGDRGAYGYTFGSGTRLTVV.

Turning to this clone: The sample contains more than one DNA sequence encoding this CDR3. The V and J genes are TRBV5-6 and TRBJ1-5, with D hard to call. Germline CDR1 and CDR2: SGHDT and YYEEEE. The CDR3 spans 15 residues. V was pared by 0 bases and J by 0 bases, with 7 bases between. The CDR3 nucleotides read TGTGCCAGCAGCTTGGGACTGAATAGCAATCAGCCCCAGCATTTT. Protein: CASSLGLNSNQPQHF.

The rearrangement links TRBV20-1 to TRBJ2-7, with D perhaps assigned TRBD1 or TRBD2 (5 bases each). V lost 3 bases, J lost 3 bases, and 12 bases lay in between. Germline V gene lookup returns CDR1 DFQATT and CDR2 SNEGSKA (reference sequence). The CDR3 contains 13 residues. In DNA form, the CDR3 reads TGCAGTGCTAGTAGGGACCCCGGCTACGAGCAGTACTTC. This translates into CSASRDPGYEQYF.